The rows below give T cell receptor beta chains drawn from one sample of a study of OX40 agonist ivuxolimab in advanced cancers. Here immunoSEQ multiplex PCR was the method, and the copy in TCRdb shows in-frame clones only, minus some. The sample yields roughly 79,000 clones, 92% seen once. Sequenced material: CD4+ or CD8+ T cells sorted from blood, taken in a trial of the OX40 agonist ivuxolimab. The receptors derive from an adult with an advanced solid tumor such as melanoma, head and neck, liver or kidney cancer. The CDR3 runs from the conserved cysteine through the conserved F or W. D genes are given only for firm matches.

cdr3_length j_call d_call v_call cdr3_nt cdr3_aa
16 TRBJ2-2 TRBD2 TRBV5-1 TGCGCCAGCAGCTTGGTGCTAGCGGGAGCGGTCGGGGAGCTGTTTTTT CASSLVLAGAVGELFF
16 TRBJ2-1 TRBD2 TRBV4-1 TGCGCCAGCAGCCAATCATGGGGGACTAGCGAAGGAGAGCAGTTCTTC CASSQSWGTSEGEQFF
14 TRBJ2-3 - TRBV19 TGTGCCAGTACCGGAGGTGGGAATTTTAATACGCAGTATTTT CASTGGGNFNTQYF
15 TRBJ2-1 - TRBV15 TGTGCCACCAGCAGAGATCGCCCCACCTCCGGTGAGCAGTTCTTC CATSRDRPTSGEQFF
14 TRBJ2-5 - TRBV11-1 TGTGCCAGCAGCACGGACAGAGGGAAAGAGACCCAGTACTTC CASSTDRGKETQYF
15 TRBJ1-2 - TRBV5-1 TGCGCCAGCAGCTTAGGGACCGCAGGGGTTCATGGCTACACCTTC CASSLGTAGVHGYTF
13 TRBJ2-5 - TRBV7-2 TGTGCCAGCAGCTGGAGAAGGGAAGAGACCCAGTACTTC CASSWRREETQYF
14 TRBJ2-7 TRBD1 TRBV30 TGTGCCTGGAATGTCGGACAGGCCTGGGGCGAGCAGTACTTC CAWNVGQAWGEQYF
14 TRBJ1-2 - TRBV19 TGTGCCAGTAGTACGGACAAGAAGAACTATGGCTACACCTTC CASSTDKKNYGYTF
13 TRBJ1-5 - TRBV4-2 TGTGCCAGCAGCCAAGATCTTGGGCAGCCCCAGCATTTT CASSQDLGQPQHF
16 TRBJ2-4 TRBD2 TRBV4-3 TGCGCCAGCAGCCAAGCAAGGGCGGGAGTGTCTAACATTCAGTACTTC CASSQARAGVSNIQYF
19 TRBJ2-7 - TRBV21-1 TGTGCCAGCAGCAAAACCCAAACCCTGAATGAAGGCCCCTCCTACGAGCAGTACTTC CASSKTQTLNEGPSYEQYF
14 TRBJ2-2 - TRBV11-2 TGTGCCAGCAGCTTACTGGAGGAAACCGGGGAGCTGTTTTTT CASSLLEETGELFF
11 TRBJ2-4 - TRBV29-1 TGCAGCGTTTCGGAGGGAAACATTCAGTACTTC CSVSEGNIQYF
13 TRBJ2-3 - TRBV10-3 TGTGCCATCAGTGAGGGGAGCACAGATACGCAGTATTTT CAISEGSTDTQYF
14 TRBJ1-1 - TRBV23-1 TGCGCCAGCAGTCAATTCCTCGGGAGGACTGAAGCTTTCTTT CASSQFLGRTEAFF
13 TRBJ2-3 - TRBV30 TGTGCCTGGAGTGCAGGACGTTTCCATACGCAGTATTTT CAWSAGRFHTQYF
14 TRBJ2-7 - TRBV18 TGTGCCAGCTCACCGGGCGGGGCACTCTACGAGCAGTACTTC CASSPGGALYEQYF
16 TRBJ2-1 TRBD2 TRBV5-4 TGTGCCAGCAGCCGCCCCCTAGCGGGAGGGCACAATGAGCAGTTCTTC CASSRPLAGGHNEQFF
15 TRBJ2-7 TRBD2 TRBV28 TGTGCCAGCAGTTTATCCCTGGGGGGGTCCTACGAGCAGTACTTC CASSLSLGGSYEQYF
14 TRBJ2-7 - TRBV21-1 TGTGCCAGCAGCAAGACAGGGGGCTATGAGGAGCAGTACTTC CASSKTGGYEEQYF
11 TRBJ1-4 - TRBV20-1 TGCAGTGCGTCTTCGAGGGGAAAGGAGTTTTTT CSASSRGKEFF
17 TRBJ2-1 TRBD2 TRBV19 TGTGCCAGTAGGGACGGGACTAGCGGATACAACTACAATGAGCAGTTCTTC CASRDGTSGYNYNEQFF
14 TRBJ1-2 TRBD1 TRBV19 TGTGCCAGTAGTGGCGACAGGGAGGGCTATGGCTACACCTTC CASSGDREGYGYTF